The 11 T cell receptor beta chains below all came from one sample that was sequenced in a study of CD8+CD57+ T cells in acquired aplastic anemia. For CDR3 and TCR beta VDJ profiling, genomic DNA was the template used. TCRdb re-called the reads through MiXCR, storing one row per CDR3 protein. The table includes 100,000 to 150,000 distinct CDR3 sequences, roughly 40% detected once. CD8+CD57+ cell expansion had been shown by flow cytometry in patients chosen for sequencing. Sequenced: sorted CD4+, CD8+, or CD8+CD57+ T cells (not recorded which) from PBMCs. The source of these receptors is a human donor with aplastic anemia.

The genes are TRBV24-1 and TRBJ2-7, with 10 bases that match TRBD2. V was pared by 4 bases and J by 1 base, with 12 bases of the junction left unmatched. The germline CDR1 and CDR2 sequences are KGHDR and SFDVKD. The CDR3 runs 18 residues. The chain's CDR3 is CATSEAGTSAAGSYEQYF. CDR3 in DNA: TGTGCCACCAGTGAAGCCGGGACTAGCGCGGCAGGGTCCTACGAGCAGTACTTC.

This clonotype was recorded many times. This rearrangement joins TRBV6-2 or TRBV6-3 to TRBJ2-7; 12 bases map to TRBD2. Germline V CDR1 and CDR2: MNHEY, SVGEGT. CDR3 length: 14 amino acids. Trimming removed 5 bases from V and 5 bases from J; junction bases left unmatched: 4. The CDR3 here is CASSARLAGDEQYV. CDR3 sequence (DNA): TGTGCCAGCAGTGCCCGACTAGCGGGGGACGAGCAGTACGTC.

This clonotype occurred many times. The chain couples TRBV9 to TRBJ2-7; TRBD2 agrees at 8 bases. Per the germline V gene, CDR1 is SGDLS and CDR2 is YYNGEE. V lost 0 bases to trimming and J lost 3 bases; unmatched junction nucleotides: 8. The CDR3 runs 16 residues. The CDR3: CASSVESGGEVYEQYV. In nucleotides, the CDR3 is TGTGCCAGCAGCGTAGAATCGGGGGGGGAGGTCTACGAGCAGTACGTC.

This clonotype was observed a handful of times. Here the CDR3 DNA reads TGCGCCAGCAGTGAGCGGACGAATGAAAAACTGTTTTTT. Residues: CASSERTNEKLFF. The genes are TRBV10-2 and TRBJ1-4, with D unclear. Germline CDR1 and CDR2: WSHSY and SAAADI. Between the trimmed V and J ends, which lost 2 bases and 5 bases, there was a span of 6 bases. This CDR3 comprises 13 residues.

V and J are TRBV25-1 and TRBJ2-5; a weak D match, TRBD1 (7 bases). Germline V lookup: CDR1 MGHDK, CDR2 SYGVNS. The CDR3 has 19 residues. Deletions cut 0 bases from V and 5 bases from J, with 25 bases between. CDR3 sequence: CASSEYGSASSRGDETQYF. The CDR3 nucleotides are TGTGCCAGCAGTGAATATGGGTCCGCCTCTAGCAGGGGGGATGAGACCCAGTACTTC.

This clonotype was detected many times. J is TRBJ2-7 and V is TRBV7-8; 10 bases map to TRBD2. The CDR3 consists of 16 residues. The V segment lost 4 bases and the J segment 1 base; nucleotides outside the gene matches: 7. Germline V CDR1 and CDR2: SGHVS, FQNEAQ. The CDR3 DNA follows: TGTGCCAGCAGCTCCCTTGGGACTAGCGCGTCCTACGAGCAGTACTTC. Protein sequence: CASSSLGTSASYEQYF.

The sample holds many counts of this clonotype. The rearrangement uses TRBV19 and TRBJ2-4; no definite D call. The germline V gene has CDR1 LNHDA and CDR2 SQIVND (reference sequence). V lost 5 bases and J lost 4, with 9 bases in between. The CDR3 extends over 13 amino acids. CDR3 sequence: CASSENRKNIQYF. The DNA for the CDR3 is TGTGCCAGTAGTGAAAATCGGAAAAACATTCAGTACTTC.

The chain has TRBV10-3 and TRBJ1-5; possibly TRBD1 for D (6 bases). Germline lookup yields CDR1 ENHRY and CDR2 SYGVKD. This CDR3 contains 14 residues. Trimming cost V 4 bases and J 1 base, with 8 bases left between them. This chain's CDR3 is CAISADRSNQPQHF. CDR3 nucleotides: TGTGCCATCAGTGCAGACAGGAGCAATCAGCCCCAGCATTTT.

This clonotype appeared once. V and J are TRBV24-1 and TRBJ1-2; D is ambiguous. Germline CDR1 is KGHDR and CDR2 is SFDVKD. Trimming shortened V by 3 bases and J by 1 base, and 8 bases separated the two germline ends. CDR3 length: 14 residues. This CDR3 reads CATSDTRGNYGYTF. CDR3 in DNA: TGTGCCACCAGTGATACCCGGGGTAACTATGGCTACACCTTC.

This clonotype was seen many times. The gene calls are TRBV28 and TRBJ2-7; 7 positions agree with TRBD1. Per germline, CDR1 MDHEN and CDR2 SYDVKM. V dropped 3 bases and J dropped 3; count of bases not matched to a gene: 8. The CDR3 has 15 residues. Here the CDR3 DNA reads TGTGCCAGCAGTTTCCTGGACAGGAGACACTACGAGCAGTACTTC. It is translated as CASSFLDRRHYEQYF.

This chain's CDR3 is CASSRGGGGETQYF. The CDR3 region has the DNA TGCGCCAGCAGCCGCGGGGGGGGAGGAGAGACCCAGTACTTC. The chain has TRBV4-3 and TRBJ2-5; 9 bases line up with TRBD2. Germline assignment: CDR1 LGHNA and CDR2 YSLEER. V gave up 4 bases and J gave up 4 bases; unmatched junction bases: 4. The CDR3 is made up of 14 amino acids.